This T cell receptor beta chain was obtained from a study of shared clonotypes between healthy human individuals. Genomic DNA from unsorted samples was obtained from about 82 million PBMCs (per sample). This clone turned up a few times. Running of the assay took place at deep level. Replicate PCRs run on unsorted PBMC used around 0.3 ug DNA, which was approximately 29,000 T cell genomes. Assay: immunoSEQ multiplex PCR; the TCRdb copy retains only in-frame clones and omits some. The sample includes hundreds of thousands of clones, about 76% of them seen just once. Trimming stripped 4 bases from V and 11 bases from J, with 11 bases between. This CDR3 is built from 11 residues. Per the germline V gene, CDR1 is SEHNR and CDR2 is FQNEAQ (reference sequence).

This TCR derives from a woman aged 40-49 years in good health. Some clones in this sample may be carry-over from other donors' samples. Sequenced: PBMCs. V gene TRBV7-9 combines with J gene TRBJ2-5; D remains ambiguous. CDR3 protein: CASSSLGVQYF. The CDR3 nucleotides read TGTGCCAGCAGCTCCCTGGGCGTGCAGTACTTC.